Listed below are T cell receptor beta chains from one sample, sequenced in a study of naive and memory T cell subsets. TCRdb called the UMI-ligation and nested PCR reads again in MiXCR, with one record for every CDR3 protein. The repertoire consists of approximately 140,000 distinct CDR3 sequences, with under 25% occurring once and the leading ten covering approximately 0.58%. Input material: naive CD8+ T cells from blood. These receptors were collected from a human donor in good health. Both conserved end residues are trimmed from each CDR3. The order of the fields is V gene, J gene, clone size, CDR3 protein. The size of a clone is reported for some rows only, either as once, few or many, or as a class for expanded clones.

TRBV7-8	TRBJ2-1	.	ASSLGGSGLSSYNEQF
TRBV29-1	TRBJ2-5	few	SVGETGGPQETQY
TRBV7-6	TRBJ2-2	.	ASSSRLGGTDTGELF
TRBV12-3/TRBV12-4	TRBJ2-7	few	ASRKTGQTYEQY
TRBV9	TRBJ1-1	once	ASSVYGRVPGRDRLMNTEAF
TRBV28	TRBJ2-7	.	ASSPLAVSRSYEQY
TRBV4-3	TRBJ1-3	.	ASSQLGLSGNTIY
TRBV14	TRBJ1-2	.	ASRRQGDLYGYT
TRBV29-1	TRBJ2-7	few	SVETSDTYEQY
TRBV18	TRBJ1-2	few	ASQGQTTNPNYGYT
TRBV28	TRBJ2-3	.	ASMGPGRDTQY
TRBV4-1	TRBJ1-6	.	ASSQEESSYNSPLH
TRBV29-1	TRBJ1-2	few	SVQAAGGPNYGYT
TRBV12-3/TRBV12-4	TRBJ1-1	few	ASSLAPGATEAF
TRBV29-1	TRBJ2-1	few	SVEPGGNEQF
TRBV12-3/TRBV12-4	TRBJ2-5	few	ASSSGPETQY
TRBV27	TRBJ2-7	few	ASSIGRDYEQY
TRBV20-1	TRBJ1-1	few	SARNREGNTEAF
TRBV12-3/TRBV12-4	TRBJ2-2	.	ASKTHWLTNTGELF
TRBV6-1	TRBJ2-3	.	ASSELAGRTDTQY
TRBV6-5	TRBJ1-5	.	ASSYGQGRDQPQH
TRBV27	TRBJ1-4	.	ASTLRWGNEKLF
TRBV14	TRBJ2-1	few	ASSQVARVHEQF
TRBV12-3/TRBV12-4	TRBJ1-1	.	ASSFVGSTEAF
TRBV5-1	TRBJ1-1	.	ASSPPGRDPMNTEAF
TRBV5-1	TRBJ1-1	.	ASLGPGTEAF
TRBV29-1	TRBJ2-5	.	SVRTDLETQY
TRBV5-1	TRBJ2-3	.	ASSSGTLGTDTQY
TRBV7-7	TRBJ2-5	.	ASSPSSGGRGETQY
TRBV6-2/TRBV6-3	TRBJ2-2	.	ASSPREPATGELF
TRBV25-1	TRBJ2-7	few	ASSEYFAESSYEQY
TRBV28	TRBJ2-3	few	ASSIAGETDTQY
TRBV12-3/TRBV12-4	TRBJ2-1	few	ASSLAGGVYNEQF
TRBV19	TRBJ2-3	.	ASSNKGTDTQY
TRBV28	TRBJ2-7	few	ASSPGDHYEQY
TRBV29-1	TRBJ2-7	few	SVGGEIGTYEQY
TRBV6-2/TRBV6-3	TRBJ2-7	.	ASSYSIHEQY
TRBV10-3	TRBJ2-7	.	AISEVRFHEQY
TRBV12-3/TRBV12-4	TRBJ2-5	many	ASSPPISGSLETQY
TRBV29-1	TRBJ2-7	few	SVEGDGYEQY
TRBV28	TRBJ2-5	.	ASSAGEMYQETQY
TRBV5-1	TRBJ2-1	few	ASSFTGGDEQF
TRBV29-1	TRBJ2-2	.	SVAGRSSNTGELF
TRBV3-1	TRBJ2-7	.	ASSRGHEQY
TRBV5-6	TRBJ2-5	.	ASSLEDRPIQETQY
TRBV24-1	TRBJ2-2	.	ATSDPRTGELF
TRBV6-5	TRBJ1-1	.	ASSYLNFWAEAF
TRBV11-2	TRBJ2-3	.	ASSSTPVSTDTQY